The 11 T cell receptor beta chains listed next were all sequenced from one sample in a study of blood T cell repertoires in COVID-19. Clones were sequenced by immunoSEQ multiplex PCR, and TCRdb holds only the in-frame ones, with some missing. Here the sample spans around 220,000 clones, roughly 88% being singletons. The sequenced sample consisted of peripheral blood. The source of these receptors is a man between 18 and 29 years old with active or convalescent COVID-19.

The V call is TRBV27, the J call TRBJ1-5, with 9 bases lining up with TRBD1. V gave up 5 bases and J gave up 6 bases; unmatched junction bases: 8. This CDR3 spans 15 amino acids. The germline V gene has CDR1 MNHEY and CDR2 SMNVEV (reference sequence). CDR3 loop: CASSHRDRARQPQHF. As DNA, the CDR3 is TGTGCCAGCAGTCACCGGGACAGGGCTCGTCAGCCCCAGCATTTT.

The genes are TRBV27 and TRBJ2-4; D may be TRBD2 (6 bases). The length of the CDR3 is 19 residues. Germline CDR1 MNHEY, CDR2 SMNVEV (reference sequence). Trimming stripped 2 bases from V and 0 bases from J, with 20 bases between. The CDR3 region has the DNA TGTGCCAGCAGTTTACGGCGGGATATAGGGCGGGTAGCCAAAAACATTCAGTACTTC. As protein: CASSLRRDIGRVAKNIQYF.

The CDR3 protein is CASSFDTNYGYTF. CDR3 in DNA: TGCGCCAGCAGCTTCGATACAAACTATGGCTACACCTTC. The V call is TRBV5-1, the J call TRBJ1-2; D gene unclear. V was pared by 2 bases and J by 2 bases, with 7 bases between. Per germline, CDR1 SGHRS and CDR2 YFSETQ. The CDR3 length is 13 residues.

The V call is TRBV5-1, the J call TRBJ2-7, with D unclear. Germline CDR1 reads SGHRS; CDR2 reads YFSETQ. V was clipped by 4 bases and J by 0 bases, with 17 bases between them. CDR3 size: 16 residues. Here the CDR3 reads CASSLPTPDYSYEQYF. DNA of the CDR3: TGCGCCAGCAGCCTCCCGACTCCAGATTACTCCTACGAGCAGTACTTC.

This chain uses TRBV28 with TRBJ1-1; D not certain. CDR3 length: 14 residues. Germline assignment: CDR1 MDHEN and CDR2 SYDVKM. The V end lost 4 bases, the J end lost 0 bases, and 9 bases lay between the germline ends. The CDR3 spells CASSSTAMNTEAFF. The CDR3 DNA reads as TGTGCCAGCAGTTCAACAGCCATGAACACTGAAGCTTTCTTT.

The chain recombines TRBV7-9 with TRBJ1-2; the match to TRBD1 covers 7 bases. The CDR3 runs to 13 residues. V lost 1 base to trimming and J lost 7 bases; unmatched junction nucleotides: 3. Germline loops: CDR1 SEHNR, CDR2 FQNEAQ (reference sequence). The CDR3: CASSLEGGVGYTF. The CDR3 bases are TGTGCCAGCAGCTTAGAAGGGGGCGTTGGCTACACCTTC.

CDR3 sequence reads: CASSQQNSNQPQHF. CDR3 nucleotide sequence: TGTGCCAGCAGTCAACAGAATAGCAATCAGCCCCAGCATTTT. The V call is TRBV27, the J call TRBJ1-5; D call uncertain. This CDR3 spans 14 amino acids. Germline CDR1 reads MNHEY; CDR2 reads SMNVEV (reference sequence). V shed 5 bases and J shed 0 bases, with 8 bases lying between them.

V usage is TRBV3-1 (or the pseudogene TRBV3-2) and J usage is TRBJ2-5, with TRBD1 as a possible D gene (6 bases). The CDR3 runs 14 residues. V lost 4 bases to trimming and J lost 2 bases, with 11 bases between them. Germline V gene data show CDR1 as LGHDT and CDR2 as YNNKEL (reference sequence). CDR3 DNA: TGTGCCAGCAGCCTCAGGACAGTTCAAGAGACCCAGTACTTC. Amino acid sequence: CASSLRTVQETQYF.

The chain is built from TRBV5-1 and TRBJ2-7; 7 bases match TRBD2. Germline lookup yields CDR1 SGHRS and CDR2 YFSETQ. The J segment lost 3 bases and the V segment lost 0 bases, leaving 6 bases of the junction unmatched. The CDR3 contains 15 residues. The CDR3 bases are TGCGCCAGCAGCTTGGGTGCCGGACTAGTCTACGAGCAGTACTTC. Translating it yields CASSLGAGLVYEQYF.

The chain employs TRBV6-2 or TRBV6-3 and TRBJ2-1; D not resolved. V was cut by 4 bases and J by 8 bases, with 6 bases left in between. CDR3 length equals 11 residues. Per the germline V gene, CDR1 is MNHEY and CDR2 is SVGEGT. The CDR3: CASSSLDEQFF. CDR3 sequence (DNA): TGTGCCAGCAGTTCCTTAGATGAGCAGTTCTTC.

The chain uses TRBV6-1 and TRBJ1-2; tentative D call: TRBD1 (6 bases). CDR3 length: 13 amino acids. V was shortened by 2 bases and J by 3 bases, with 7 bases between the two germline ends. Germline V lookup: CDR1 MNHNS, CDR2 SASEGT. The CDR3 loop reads CASSEKGDYGYTF. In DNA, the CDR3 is TGTGCCAGCAGTGAAAAGGGGGACTATGGCTACACCTTC.